These T cell receptor beta chains were read from a single sample in a study of response to subunit inactivated influenza vaccine. TCRdb ran MiXCR on the RT-PCR reads and lists one entry per CDR3 protein. The table shows 600,000 to 850,000 distinct CDR3 sequences, with 11% to 15% occurring only once. Sequenced here: PBMCs from blood, sampled 14 days before vaccination. Receptors originate from a man aged 50 to 59 who received an inactivated influenza vaccine. Each CDR3 is given with its conserved first and last residue. A D gene is named only where the DNA matches it firmly. Size is omitted from some rows. Given values are once, few, many or a class for expanded clones.

NA	TRBV4-1	TRBD1	TRBJ1-2	CASSQGTGQGASGYIF	TGCGCCAGCAGCCAGGGGACGGGGCAGGGGGCGTCCGGCTACATCTTC
NA	TRBV28	NA	TRBJ2-2	CASSRQDNTGELFF	TGTGCCAGCAGTCGACAGGATAACACCGGGGAGCTGTTTTTT
NA	TRBV27	TRBD2	TRBJ2-1	CAIGTSNRDEQFF	TGTGCCATCGGGACTAGCAATAGGGATGAGCAGTTCTTC
few	TRBV5-1	NA	TRBJ2-2	CASSSGVAEATGELFF	TGCGCCAGCAGCTCTGGGGTAGCGGAGGCCACCGGGGAGCTGTTTTTT
NA	TRBV3-1	TRBD2	TRBJ2-3	CASSQEWLAGAADTQYF	TGTGCCAGCAGCCAAGAGTGGCTAGCGGGGGCAGCAGATACGCAGTATTTT
many	TRBV7-9	NA	TRBJ1-4	CASSLGPQLNEKLFF	TGTGCCAGCAGCTTAGGGCCCCAACTAAATGAAAAACTGTTTTTT
many	TRBV27	NA	TRBJ1-5	CASSPTRNQPQHF	TGTGCCAGCTCCCCAACCCGAAATCAGCCCCAGCATTTT
few	TRBV7-9	NA	TRBJ2-3	CASSLPSSGQYF	TGTGCCAGCAGCTTACCGTCGTCTGGGCAGTATTTT
many	TRBV5-1	TRBD2	TRBJ2-7	CASSLEAGGSYEQYF	TGCGCCAGCAGCTTGGAAGCGGGAGGTTCCTACGAGCAGTACTTC
NA	TRBV29-1	NA	TRBJ2-7	CSVGTGSRTYEQYF	TGCAGCGTGGGAACCGGGTCGCGAACCTACGAGCAGTACTTC
few	TRBV7-9	TRBD1	TRBJ1-6	CASSLPLGQGNSPLHF	TGTGCCAGCAGCCTACCTCTGGGACAGGGTAATTCACCCCTCCACTTT
many	TRBV12-3/TRBV12-4	NA	TRBJ1-6	CASSLENSPLHF	TGTGCCAGCAGCCTGGAAAATTCACCCCTCCACTTT
few	TRBV28	NA	TRBJ1-1	CASTSLMNTEAFF	TGTGCCAGTACATCCCTCATGAACACTGAAGCTTTCTTT
few	TRBV12-3/TRBV12-4	TRBD1	TRBJ2-7	CASNSPGQGIHEQYF	TGTGCCAGCAACTCCCCCGGACAGGGAATCCACGAGCAGTACTTC